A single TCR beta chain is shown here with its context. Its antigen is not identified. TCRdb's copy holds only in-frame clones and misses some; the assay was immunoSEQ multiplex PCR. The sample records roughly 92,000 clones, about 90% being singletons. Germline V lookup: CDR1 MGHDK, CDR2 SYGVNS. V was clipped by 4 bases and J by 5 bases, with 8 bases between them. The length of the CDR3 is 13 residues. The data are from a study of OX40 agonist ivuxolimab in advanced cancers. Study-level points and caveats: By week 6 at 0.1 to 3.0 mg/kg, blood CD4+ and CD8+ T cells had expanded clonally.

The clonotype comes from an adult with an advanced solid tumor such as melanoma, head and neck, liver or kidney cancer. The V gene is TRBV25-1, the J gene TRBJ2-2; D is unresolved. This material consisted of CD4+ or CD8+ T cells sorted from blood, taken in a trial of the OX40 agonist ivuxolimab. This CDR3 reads CASSALRTGELFF. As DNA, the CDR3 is TGTGCCAGCAGTGCGCTGAGGACCGGGGAGCTGTTTTTT.